A single sample gave rise to the 18 T cell receptor beta chains below, sequenced in a study of cytomegalovirus exposure and HLA in healthy donors (dated by TCRdb to 2016 to 2017). Libraries came from the immunoSEQ multiplex PCR assay. For the multiplex PCR, a mixture combining 60 forward primers for TCR Vbeta segments and 13 reverse primers for TCR Jbeta segments was used. Entries here come from immuneACCESS through TCRdb and include only in-frame sequences with V and J called. Some clones fail to appear in such tables; in the studies checked, an unresolved V gene covers under half of the shortfall, and the cause of the remainder is unknown. In all, the sample holds approximately 160,000 clones, and 80% of those were seen once. In total, the top ten clones hold 6% to 7.5% of the sample. Sequencing input: PBMCs. The receptors come from a man in his thirties or forties in good health and CMV-seropositive.

This chain uses TRBV5-6 with TRBJ2-4; maybe TRBD1 (5 bases). The V gene lost 0 bases and the J gene lost 5 bases, with 12 bases spanning the gap. The CDR3 spans 15 residues. Per germline, CDR1 SGHDT and CDR2 YYEEEE. The CDR3 DNA follows: TGTGCCAGCAGCTTGGCGAGTGGACACCAAAACATTCAGTACTTC. Translation gives CASSLASGHQNIQYF.

The chain recombines TRBV15 with TRBJ1-2, with 10 positions matching TRBD1. The junction had 7 bases not matched to a gene; V was cut back by 6 bases and J by 6 bases. The CDR3 consists of 14 residues. Per the germline V gene, CDR1 is LNHNV and CDR2 is YYDKDF (reference sequence). Written as DNA, the CDR3 is TGTGCCACCAGGCCCGGGACAGGGGTCAATGGCTACACCTTC. It is translated as CATRPGTGVNGYTF. The variable domain in full, with the rest retrieved from reference TRBV15 and TRBJ1-2, is DAMVIQNPRYQVTQFGKPVTLSCSQTLNHNVMYWYQQKSSQAPKLLFHYYDKDFNNEADTPDNFQSRRPNTSFCFLDIRSPGLGDTAMYLCATRPGTGVNGYTFGSGTRLTVV.

J is TRBJ2-3 and V is TRBV11-3; D is perhaps TRBD1 (5 bases). Germline assignment: CDR1 SGHNT and CDR2 YENEEA. V shed 6 bases and J shed 5 bases, with 21 bases lying between them. The CDR3 consists of 16 residues. The CDR3 spells CASRQGPRTKGDTQYF. The CDR3 bases are TGTGCCAGCAGACAAGGACCCCGGACAAAGGGAGATACGCAGTATTTT.

The sample holds a few counts of this clone. The chain joins TRBV5-1 to TRBJ1-1, with 8 bases identical to TRBD1. The CDR3 is made up of 13 amino acids. Germline loops: CDR1 SGHRS, CDR2 YFSETQ. V gave up 4 bases and J gave up 6 bases; unmatched junction bases: 5. The CDR3 is CASSLGQGAEAFF. CDR3 DNA sequence: TGCGCCAGCAGCCTAGGACAGGGAGCTGAAGCTTTCTTT.

To note about this clone: At one end, the junction sequence differs from germline, possibly due to a read error. The genes are TRBV6-1 and TRBJ2-7, with D unresolved. This CDR3 comprises 14 residues. The germline CDR1 and CDR2 sequences are MNHNS and SASEGT. The DNA for the CDR3 is TGTGCCAGCAGTGAGGAGTGGAGATCCTTCGAGCAGTACTTC. It is translated as CASSEEWRSFEQYF.

This chain connects TRBV9 to TRBJ1-1; 10 bases line up with TRBD1. Germline trimming cut 0 bases from V and 5 bases from J; bases unmatched to any gene: 4. The CDR3 has 15 residues. Germline CDR1 and CDR2: SGDLS and YYNGEE. The CDR3: CASSVGGQGGTEAFF. CDR3 coding DNA: TGTGCCAGCAGCGTAGGAGGACAGGGGGGAACTGAAGCTTTCTTT.

The chain links TRBV11-3 to TRBJ2-5, with D possibly being TRBD2 (6 bases). The CDR3 spans 15 residues. The germline CDR1 and CDR2 sequences are SGHNT and YENEEA. Between the trimmed V and J ends, which lost 3 bases and 5 bases, there was a span of 16 bases. In DNA, the CDR3 is TGTGCCAGCAGCTTTCAGACTAGTCCCAGGGAGACCCAGTACTTC. This gives the protein CASSFQTSPRETQYF.

The chain is built from TRBV7-3 and TRBJ2-2, with 8 positions matching TRBD2. J lost 7 bases, V lost 5 bases, and 6 bases had no gene match. The germline gives CDR1 SGHTA, CDR2 FQGTGA. The CDR3 totals 14 residues. CDR3 amino acids: CASSPGLEVGELFF. The CDR3 bases are TGTGCCAGCAGCCCGGGACTAGAGGTCGGGGAGCTGTTTTTT.

The gene calls are TRBV4-2 and TRBJ2-1; a possible D gene is TRBD2 (7 bases). There are 19 residues in the CDR3. V was pared by 0 bases and J by 4 bases, with 22 bases between. Germline-derived CDR1 and CDR2 are LGHNA and YNFKEQ. The CDR3, as DNA: TGTGCCAGCAGCCAAGATGGAGGGGGTGGGGCGGGGGAGTACAATGAGCAGTTCTTC. Protein product: CASSQDGGGGAGEYNEQFF.

This sequence joins TRBV19 and TRBJ1-1, with 8 positions matching TRBD1. V was pared by 7 bases and J by 0 bases, with 4 bases of the junction left unmatched. The CDR3 runs 14 residues. Germline-derived CDR1 and CDR2 are LNHDA and SQIVND (reference sequence). The CDR3 bases are TGTGCCAGTACCATGGGACAGGTGAACACTGAAGCTTTCTTT. Amino acid sequence: CASTMGQVNTEAFF.

The chain carries TRBV5-1 and TRBJ2-2, with 8 bases fitting TRBD1. The CDR3 has 16 amino acids. Germline values: CDR1 SGHRS, CDR2 YFSETQ. Trimming at V came to 0 bases and at J to 4 bases, leaving 5 bases not matched to a gene. For the CDR3, the DNA is TGCGCCAGCAGCTTGGCCGGGACAGGAGTCACCGGGGAGCTGTTTTTT. Encoded protein: CASSLAGTGVTGELFF.

V and J are TRBV11-2 and TRBJ2-3; 8 nucleotides agree with TRBD1. Trimming cost V 5 bases and J 7 bases; bases outside gene matches: 8. There are 14 residues in the CDR3. CDR1 and CDR2 from the germline V gene are SGHAT and FQNNGV. The CDR3 reads CASSRPGQEHTQYF. The DNA for the CDR3 is TGTGCCAGCAGCCGACCGGGACAGGAACATACGCAGTATTTT.

The chain links TRBV27 to TRBJ2-6; 7 nucleotides match TRBD1. The ends lost 3 bases at V and 2 bases at J; junction bases unmatched: 1. Per germline, CDR1 MNHEY and CDR2 SMNVEV (reference sequence). This CDR3 is 15 amino acids long. CDR3 in amino acids: CASSFQGAGANVLTF. CDR3 DNA: TGTGCCAGCAGTTTCCAGGGGGCTGGGGCCAACGTCCTGACTTTC. The complete variable domain, with remaining parts taken from reference TRBV27 and TRBJ2-6, reads EAQVTQNPRYLITVTGKKLTVTCSQNMNHEYMSWYRQDPGLGLRQIYYSMNVEVTDKGDVPEGYKVSRKEKRNFPLILESPSPNQTSLYFCASSFQGAGANVLTFGAGSRLTVL.

About this clone itself: A junction boundary mismatches the germline segment, possibly from a read error. This chain joins TRBV7-9 and TRBJ2-2; TRBD1 aligns across 10 bases. The CDR3 is 16 residues long. Germline V gene data show CDR1 as SEHNR and CDR2 as FQNEAQ (reference sequence). The CDR3 is CSSSFGRQGAAGELFF. The CDR3 DNA sequence: TGTTCCAGCAGCTTCGGGCGACAGGGGGCGGCCGGGGAGCTGTTTTTT.

This chain joins TRBV19 and TRBJ2-2; D is unresolved. V lost 6 bases and J 3 bases, leaving 17 bases between the germline ends. Germline lookup yields CDR1 LNHDA and CDR2 SQIVND (reference sequence). CDR3 length: 16 amino acids. CDR3 DNA: TGTGCCAGTAGGGAGAAGTTCGTCGGAGACACCGGGGAGCTGTTTTTT. Its translation: CASREKFVGDTGELFF.

CDR3: CASSFRRTSGETQYF. CDR3 sequence (DNA): TGTGCCAGCAGCTTTAGGAGAACCTCCGGGGAGACCCAGTACTTC. The chain couples TRBV13 to TRBJ2-5; D not certain. Trimming removed 3 bases at V and 5 bases at J, with 16 bases between. The germline CDR1 and CDR2 sequences are PRHDT and FYEKMQ (reference sequence). The length of the CDR3 is 15 residues.

The rearrangement uses TRBV4-1 and TRBJ2-5; 10 positions agree with TRBD1. This CDR3 is 15 amino acids long. V lost 4 bases to trimming and J lost 4 bases; unmatched junction nucleotides: 6. Germline-derived CDR1 and CDR2 are MGHRA and YSYEKL. CDR3 region: CASSRPGQGRETQYF. The CDR3 region has the DNA TGCGCCAGCAGCCGCCCGGGACAGGGGCGAGAGACCCAGTACTTC.

This clone was counted once. The J gene is TRBJ2-7, the V gene TRBV6-6; 7 bases are shared with TRBD2. The ends lost 6 bases at V and 4 bases at J; junction bases unmatched: 9. The CDR3 runs 14 residues. Looked up from germline, CDR1 is MNHNY and CDR2 is SVGAGI (reference sequence). DNA of the CDR3: TGTGCCAGCAGGGGGGGGGAGGGTACGTACGAGCAGTACTTC. This translates into CASRGGEGTYEQYF.